This entry concerns a single TCR beta chain. This clonotype appeared a single time. Which antigen it targets is not known. No base quality information exists; no much larger clone differs at one position. On its own, one read is weak support. The data were taken from a study of blood T cells in healthy people across ages (dated by TCRdb to between 2014 and 2017). About the investigation overall: In model experiments, template switching captured roughly one uniquely barcoded TCR beta cDNA molecule for every two T cells. To track age-related changes in TCR beta repertoire diversity, the study relied on deep sequencing normalized with unique cDNA molecular identifiers. The donors were divided into four age groups: young (average around 15 years), middle-aged (approximately 39), aged (about 61) and long-lived (nearly 85). Donors of different ages were randomly distributed across sequencing lanes to avoid experimental bias. Two additional independent replicas of 1 million unique cDNA reads from the same blood draw were analyzed for two donors (one aged 18 to 30 and one aged 80 or older).

Library method: 5' RACE. Instrument on record: Illumina HiSeq 2500. A second PCR of roughly 6 to 11 cycles was run with a J-beta primer mix and a sample-barcoded 5' primer. A unique molecular identifier was introduced onto each TCR beta cDNA molecule by a template-switch 5' adaptor carrying 12 random nucleotides. At least 3 million CDR3-containing paired-end reads were obtained from each sample. All of the RNA was converted into first-strand cDNA using the Mint cDNA synthesis kit, with a TRBC-specific oligonucleotide serving as the primer. Following uracil-DNA glycosylase treatment, all cDNA underwent a first 18-cycle PCR with the universal primers M1SS and BC2_uni_R. The study's processing was this. For normalization, 1 million high-quality reads, each with a distinct molecular identifier, were randomly selected from each sample. Reads sharing molecular identifiers were discarded rather than binned into consensus sequences. MiTCR, set to a Q25 quality threshold and the strictest error-elimination algorithm, was used for CDR3 identification, clonotype clustering and error correction. A nonparametric unseen species model with Euler transformation was used to estimate a lower bound on total TCR beta diversity. TCRdb itself trimmed the public reads at Q25 with fastp, ran MiXCR and retained productive beta chains. Rows matching on CDR3 protein sequence are summarized as one entry with the most common DNA and genes. For this entry, the V and J calls and clone size follow TCRdb and not the study's own pipeline. This sample has about 1.6 million distinct CDR3 sequences in its table, and about 35% of those were observed once. The ten largest clones represent around 10% of the sample.

The donors were roughly 38 Caucasian individuals from Russia, aged roughly 6 to 100 years, who were systemically healthy. Each donor gave 9 to 10 milliliters of peripheral blood, collected into EDTA-treated Vacutainer tubes. Ficoll-Paque density-gradient centrifugation was used to isolate PBMCs, with at least 7 million obtained per sample. Total RNA was extracted from PBMCs with Trizol reagent, with at least 6 micrograms obtained per sample. Naive CD45RAhigh/CD27high T cell percentages were measured by flow cytometry on a PBMC aliquot from every donor. The full study reports these points: Donor CMV infection status was unknown, potentially confounding age-related changes in expanded clonotypes. Observed TCR beta diversity per million T cells fell roughly linearly with age, and a significant reduction was already apparent by age around 40. Compared with the aged group, more naive CD4+ T cells, fewer expanded clones and increased TCR diversity were shown by the long-lived group, suggesting age selection. Observed TCR beta diversity correlated strongly with the percentage of naive T cells measured by flow cytometry. Estimates of total diversity from one million sequenced T cells were regarded as lower bounds and underestimates. Conclusive comparison of naive and antigen-experienced compartments was prevented by the profiling of bulk unsorted PBMCs.

From the cysteine through the phenylalanine, the CDR3 covers 14 amino acids. Only the CDR3 portion is preserved as DNA: 42 bases, with reading frame beginning at the first base. CDR1 and CDR2 were assigned from the germline V gene as SGHRS and YFSETQ. The junction shows trimming of 4 bases on V and 3 bases on J, and the gene matches do not reach 5 bases of it. The sample comprised blood. The sequence was obtained from a woman aged 25 to 39 in good health. The chain couples TRBV5-1 to TRBJ1-2, with 8 junctional bases fitting TRBD1. Here the CDR3 is given as CASSDQTGDYGYTF. At the DNA level, the sequence is TGCGCCAGCAGCGACCAGACAGGGGACTATGGCTACACCTTC.